These T cell receptor beta chains were read from a single sample in a study of sequential checkpoint blockade in melanoma. The assay was immunoSEQ multiplex PCR, and TCRdb's table has in-frame clones only and misses some. This sample has about 9,100 clones, with 75% found just once. The source material was CD8+ T cells sorted from blood (inferred from file names), sampled from a patient given nivolumab and ipilimumab in sequence. All receptors come from a human donor with melanoma. Both conserved end residues are part of each CDR3. D genes are given only for firm matches. The size field is filled for only some rows; it gives once, few, many or a size class.

J: TRBJ2-3
D: TRBD2
size: .
V: TRBV13
length: 18
DNA: TGTGCCAGCAGCTTAGAAGGACTAGCGGGACCTCGAACAGATACGCAGTATTTT
CDR3: CASSLEGLAGPRTDTQYF

J: TRBJ1-5
D: .
size: .
V: TRBV7-8
length: 18
DNA: TGTGCCAGCAGCTTAGGTTCTTTTTTCAGTGATAGCAATCAGCCCCAGCATTTT
CDR3: CASSLGSFFSDSNQPQHF

J: TRBJ2-7
D: .
size: .
V: TRBV27
length: 15
DNA: TGTGCCAGCTCACCGGGGGTTACGGCTTCCTACGAGCAGTACTTC
CDR3: CASSPGVTASYEQYF

J: TRBJ2-1
D: TRBD2
size: few
V: TRBV2
length: 16
DNA: TGTGCCAGCAGTGAAGGGCTAGCGGGGGGGCCCGAAGGGCAGTTCTTC
CDR3: CASSEGLAGGPEGQFF

J: TRBJ1-2
D: .
size: .
V: TRBV4-3
length: 16
DNA: TGCGCCAGCAGCCAAGACTCCCCGGGTAATGACTATGGCTACACCTTC
CDR3: CASSQDSPGNDYGYTF

J: TRBJ1-1
D: TRBD1
size: .
V: TRBV19
length: 14
DNA: TGTGCCAGTAGTGGGACAGGAGTGAACACTGAAGCTTTCTTT
CDR3: CASSGTGVNTEAFF

J: TRBJ2-7
D: .
size: few
V: TRBV7-6
length: 13
DNA: TGTGCCAGCAAACAGGGTAGCTCCTACGAGCAGTACTTC
CDR3: CASKQGSSYEQYF

J: TRBJ1-1
D: TRBD1
size: .
V: TRBV5-4
length: 13
DNA: TGTGCCAGCAGCGACGGGACAGGGCGAGAAGCTTTCTTT
CDR3: CASSDGTGREAFF

J: TRBJ2-3
D: TRBD2
size: few
V: TRBV7-9
length: 16
DNA: TGTGCCAGCAGCGAAACTAGCGGGGGATCCACAGATACGCAGTATTTT
CDR3: CASSETSGGSTDTQYF

J: TRBJ2-5
D: TRBD2
size: few
V: TRBV7-9
length: 15
DNA: TGTGCCAGCAGCCCAACTAGCGGGGGCCCAGAAACCCAGTACTTC
CDR3: CASSPTSGGPETQYF

J: TRBJ2-7
D: TRBD2
size: .
V: TRBV30
length: 14
DNA: TGTGCCTGGAAAGGCGGGAGGGGCTCCTACGAGCAGTACTTC
CDR3: CAWKGGRGSYEQYF

J: TRBJ2-3
D: TRBD1
size: few
V: TRBV10-3
length: 16
DNA: TGTGCCATCAGCTTACAGGGGCAGGGGGAAACAGATACGCAGTATTTT
CDR3: CAISLQGQGETDTQYF

J: TRBJ2-7
D: TRBD2
size: .
V: TRBV19
length: 15
DNA: TGTGCCAGTAGTAAGGGACTAGCGGGAATCGACGAGCAGTACTTC
CDR3: CASSKGLAGIDEQYF

J: TRBJ2-1
D: .
size: .
V: TRBV6-1
length: 15
DNA: TGTGCCAGCCAAACAGGGACCCTCTCCTACAATGAGCAGTTCTTC
CDR3: CASQTGTLSYNEQFF

J: TRBJ2-2
D: TRBD1
size: few
V: TRBV6-6
length: 14
DNA: TGTGCCAGCAGTTCTTCACAGGGGGCCGGGGAGCTGTTTTTT
CDR3: CASSSSQGAGELFF

J: TRBJ2-7
D: .
size: .
V: TRBV9
length: 14
DNA: TGTGCCAGCAGCGTAGAGGGGGGGCCCTACGAGCAGTACTTC
CDR3: CASSVEGGPYEQYF

J: TRBJ2-2
D: TRBD1
size: .
V: TRBV27
length: 15
DNA: TGTGCCAGCAGACCCAGGGGGCGCAACACCGGGGAGCTGTTTTTT
CDR3: CASRPRGRNTGELFF

J: TRBJ2-1
D: TRBD2
size: .
V: TRBV5-4
length: 17
DNA: TGTGCCAGCAGCCTCAATATGTTAGCGGGAGTAATAAATGAGCAGTTCTTC
CDR3: CASSLNMLAGVINEQFF

J: TRBJ1-2
D: .
size: once
V: TRBV25-1
length: 14
DNA: TGTGCCAGCAGTGAGGGGGGAAGACTGAGTGGCTACACCTTC
CDR3: CASSEGGRLSGYTF

J: TRBJ2-1
D: TRBD2
size: .
V: TRBV13
length: 15
DNA: TGTGCCAGCAGCTTTCCGGCTAGCGGGCGGAATGAGCAGTTCTTC
CDR3: CASSFPASGRNEQFF

J: TRBJ1-5
D: .
size: few
V: TRBV2
length: 16
DNA: TGTGCCAGCAGTCTCCGGGGAGTAACGGGGAATCAGCCCCAGCATTTT
CDR3: CASSLRGVTGNQPQHF

J: TRBJ2-3
D: .
size: .
V: TRBV5-6
length: 16
DNA: TGTGCCAGCAGCTTGGAGGGGATCCTATCCACAGATACGCAGTATTTT
CDR3: CASSLEGILSTDTQYF

J: TRBJ2-7
D: TRBD2
size: .
V: TRBV4-3
length: 12
DNA: TGCGCCAGCAGTCTCTCCGGGGGGGAGCAGTACTTC
CDR3: CASSLSGGEQYF

J: TRBJ2-1
D: TRBD2
size: few
V: TRBV7-4
length: 19
DNA: TGTGCCAGCAGCTTAGCCATCTCTAGCGGGGGGTTCCCCTACAATGAGCAGTTCTTC
CDR3: CASSLAISSGGFPYNEQFF

J: TRBJ2-7
D: TRBD1
size: .
V: TRBV11-2
length: 16
DNA: TGTGCCAGCAGCTTGGGGGACAGGATTTTCTATGACGAGCAGTACTTC
CDR3: CASSLGDRIFYDEQYF

J: TRBJ1-1
D: .
size: .
V: TRBV6-6
length: 12
DNA: TGTGCCAGCAGTTACGGGGGCGGTGAAGCTTTCTTT
CDR3: CASSYGGGEAFF

J: TRBJ2-7
D: TRBD2
size: .
V: TRBV7-2
length: 16
DNA: TGTGCCAGCAGCTTAGGACTAGCGGGGAACCTATACGAGCAGTACTTC
CDR3: CASSLGLAGNLYEQYF

J: TRBJ1-1
D: .
size: .
V: TRBV9
length: 13
DNA: TGTGCCAGCAGCGTATCTCGGGACACTGAAGCTTTCTTT
CDR3: CASSVSRDTEAFF

J: TRBJ2-7
D: .
size: .
V: TRBV9
length: 15
DNA: TGTGCCAGCAGCTTCGGGCTAGCAGACACCTACGAGCAGTACTTC
CDR3: CASSFGLADTYEQYF

J: TRBJ1-5
D: .
size: .
V: TRBV30
length: 13
DNA: TGTGCCTGGAGTGTACGAGGGAATCAGCCCCAGCATTTT
CDR3: CAWSVRGNQPQHF